Following are 21 T cell receptor beta chains from one sample sequenced in a study of T cell repertoires in cytomegalovirus infection. Using its own MiXCR run on the reads, TCRdb lists one record per CDR3 protein. This sample yields approximately 170,000 distinct CDR3 sequences, of which about 15% are seen a single time; over 15% belongs to the top ten. The sequenced sample consisted of CD8+ T cells from PBMCs. These receptors originate from a human donor in good health (CMV status not recorded). Some clones in this sample may be carry-over from other donors' samples.

CDR3 DNA: TGTGCCAGCAGCTCCTCCACGGGACCGAAACAACTGTTTTTT. This codes for CASSSSTGPKQLFF. This rearrangement joins TRBV7-9 to TRBJ1-4; possibly TRBD1 for D (5 bases). V was pared by 4 bases and J by 12 bases, with 18 bases between. The CDR3 runs to 14 residues. CDR1 is SEHNR, CDR2 FQNEAQ, per germline (reference sequence).

The chain couples TRBV27 to TRBJ2-3; TRBD2 matches at 10 bases. The germline V gene encodes CDR1 MNHEY and CDR2 SMNVEV (reference sequence). The CDR3 covers 20 residues. V dropped 7 bases and J dropped 2; count of bases not matched to a gene: 21. The CDR3 reads CASTRRPGTSATLHTDTQYF. The CDR3 DNA follows: TGTGCCAGCACCCGACGACCCGGGACTAGCGCAACCCTTCACACAGATACGCAGTATTTT.

This clonotype was seen a few times. This chain joins TRBV7-2 and TRBJ2-7; TRBD2 agrees at 13 bases. Germline CDR1 and CDR2: SGHTA and FQGNSA. CDR3 length: 16 residues. V lost 5 bases, J lost 7 bases, and 11 bases stayed unmatched. CDR3 loop: CASSPLGTSGNGEQYF. The CDR3 DNA reads as TGTGCCAGCAGCCCCCTTGGGACTAGCGGGAACGGTGAGCAGTACTTC. The complete variable domain, with remaining parts taken from reference TRBV7-2 and TRBJ2-7, reads GAGVSQSPSNKVTEKGKDVELRCDPISGHTALYWYRQSLGQGLEFLIYFQGNSAPDKSGLPSDRFSAERTGGSVSTLTIQRTQQEDSAVYLCASSPLGTSGNGEQYFGPGTRLTVT.

This clonotype was detected only a few times. The CDR3 bases are TGTGCCAGCGGCAGACTAGCGGGAGGGATACAAGAGACCCAGTACTTC. Translating gives CASGRLAGGIQETQYF. The gene calls are TRBV6-5 and TRBJ2-5; 14 nucleotides match TRBD2. V was clipped by 8 bases and J by 2 bases; unmatched bases: 7. The CDR3 covers 16 residues. The germline V gene has CDR1 MNHEY and CDR2 SVGAGI.

The J gene is TRBJ2-1, the V gene TRBV28; 10 nucleotides align to TRBD1. This CDR3 region has 15 residues. V was clipped by 5 bases and J by 3 bases; unmatched bases: 4. Germline CDR1 MDHEN, CDR2 SYDVKM. The CDR3: CASSKTGGIYNEQFF. CDR3 sequence (DNA): TGTGCCAGCAGTAAGACAGGGGGCATCTACAATGAGCAGTTCTTC.

This clonotype was seen a handful of times. The V call is TRBV7-8, the J call TRBJ2-1; D gene uncertain. The germline V gene has CDR1 SGHVS and CDR2 FQNEAQ. V lost 1 base and J lost 1, with 11 bases in between. The CDR3 totals 16 residues. For the CDR3, the DNA is TGTGCCAGCAGCTTAGAAGACTGGCCGTCCTACAATGAGCAGTTCTTC. This sequence encodes CASSLEDWPSYNEQFF.

This clonotype was counted ten times or more. V is TRBV7-3 and J is TRBJ2-5, with D unclear. CDR1 and CDR2 from the germline V gene are SGHTA and FQGTGA. V was cut by 0 bases and J by 5 bases, with 7 bases left in between. The CDR3 is 13 residues long. The CDR3 DNA reads as TGTGCCAGCAGCTTAACCCTAGGGGAGACCCAGTACTTC. It codes for CASSLTLGETQYF.

This clonotype has just a few counts. This chain links TRBV9 with TRBJ2-7; D is unclear. In germline, CDR1 is SGDLS, CDR2 YYNGEE. The CDR3 totals 13 residues. V dropped 0 bases and J dropped 6 bases, with 10 bases sitting between them. The CDR3 DNA is TGTGCCAGCAGCGTAGGAGTGATTAGCGAGCAGTACTTC. As protein: CASSVGVISEQYF.

Only a few counts were recorded for this clonotype. The chain has TRBV7-9 and TRBJ2-5; D is possibly TRBD1 or TRBD2 (5 bases each). V was trimmed by 4 bases and J by 4 bases, leaving 19 bases between them. The CDR3 totals 16 residues. Germline V CDR1 and CDR2: SEHNR, FQNEAQ (reference sequence). In DNA, the CDR3 is TGTGCCAGCAGCTCGGGGCGAGCTGAGTTGGGAGAGACCCAGTACTTC. As protein: CASSSGRAELGETQYF.

A few counts support this clonotype. This rearrangement joins TRBV19 to TRBJ2-1; 9 positions match TRBD2. CDR1 is LNHDA and CDR2 is SQIVND in the germline V gene (reference sequence). Trimming removed 9 bases from V and 6 bases from J; junction bases left unmatched: 6. This CDR3 spans 13 amino acids. CDR3 sequence: CASSGRFGNEQFF. CDR3 nucleotide sequence: TGTGCCAGCAGCGGGAGGTTCGGCAATGAGCAGTTCTTC.

This sequence joins TRBV28 and TRBJ2-7; tentative D call: TRBD1 (6 bases). Per the germline V gene, CDR1 is MDHEN and CDR2 is SYDVKM. The CDR3 spans 11 residues. Trimming pared 3 bases from V and 6 bases from J, leaving 6 bases between. The CDR3 here is CASSLTGEQYF. DNA of the CDR3: TGTGCCAGCAGTTTGACAGGCGAGCAGTACTTC.

The chain joins TRBV6-1 to TRBJ1-1; 8 nucleotides align to TRBD1. The CDR3 loop spans 14 amino acids. V gave up 11 bases and J gave up 2 bases; unmatched junction bases: 10. Germline values: CDR1 MNHNS, CDR2 SASEGT. The CDR3 DNA reads TGTGCCGGGAGGACAGGGCTCTTCAACACTGAAGCTTTCTTT. Translating it yields CAGRTGLFNTEAFF.

Concerning this clonotype itself: This may come from a read error, since a much larger clone is one base off. The chain employs TRBV29-1 and TRBJ2-7; 7 positions agree with TRBD1. The CDR3 loop spans 11 amino acids. Germline CDR1 is SQVTM and CDR2 is ANQGSEA. The ends lost 6 bases at V and 3 bases at J; junction bases unmatched: 2. In DNA form, the CDR3 reads TGCAGCGTGTACAGGGGCTACGAGCAGTACTTC. Translation gives CSVYRGYEQYF.

This clonotype was seen a handful of times. This chain connects TRBV28 to TRBJ2-1; D might be TRBD1 (6 bases). V gave up 3 bases and J gave up 7 bases, with 10 bases separating them. Looked up from germline, CDR1 is MDHEN and CDR2 is SYDVKM. This CDR3 has 13 residues. CDR3 loop: CASSFWQGNEQFF. CDR3 DNA sequence: TGTGCCAGCAGTTTTTGGCAGGGGAATGAGCAGTTCTTC.

V usage is TRBV6-8 and J usage is TRBJ2-5, with D possibly matching TRBD1 (6 bases). CDR1 and CDR2 from the germline V gene are MNHGY and SAAAGT. Trimming left V 6 bases short and J 5 bases short, with 13 bases between. CDR3 size: 13 residues. The CDR3 sequence is CASRGQAVETQYF. The CDR3 nucleotides read TGTGCCAGCAGGGGACAAGCGGTGGAGACCCAGTACTTC.

The gene calls are TRBV7-2 and TRBJ1-2; D might be TRBD1 (5 bases). Germline assignment: CDR1 SGHTA and CDR2 FQGNSA. V lost 5 bases to trimming and J lost 4 bases, with 17 bases between them. The CDR3 is 15 amino acids. The CDR3 spells CASSRDRQGVYGYTF. DNA for the CDR3: TGTGCCAGCAGCCGGGACCGGCAGGGAGTCTATGGCTACACCTTC.

This clonotype has a handful of counts. The J gene is TRBJ1-2, the V gene TRBV20-1; 8 bases match TRBD1. The CDR3 consists of 13 residues. Trimming took 0 bases from V and 3 from J; bases not matched to a gene: 0. Germline CDR1 reads DFQATT; CDR2 reads SNEGSKA (reference sequence). The CDR3: CSAREQGDYGYTF. Written as DNA, the CDR3 is TGCAGTGCTAGAGAACAGGGGGACTATGGCTACACCTTC.

There are a few counts of this clonotype. The chain is built from TRBV7-6 and TRBJ2-1; possibly TRBD2 for D (5 bases). This CDR3 is built from 16 residues. Germline lookup yields CDR1 SGHVS and CDR2 FNYEAQ. V gave up 1 base and J gave up 4 bases, with 14 bases separating them. The CDR3 DNA is TGTGCCAGCAGCTTAGTGGGAGACCGATTTTACAATGAGCAGTTCTTC. This translates into CASSLVGDRFYNEQFF.

The table lists this clonotype with a few counts. The CDR3 region has the DNA TGTGCCAGTAGCTCCGGGACAGGGCTTCCTAGCACAGATACGCAGTATTTT. The encoded protein is CASSSGTGLPSTDTQYF. The chain employs TRBV19 and TRBJ2-3, with TRBD1 matching over 9 bases. CDR3 size: 17 residues. Germline lookup yields CDR1 LNHDA and CDR2 SQIVND (reference sequence). J gave up 0 bases and V 6 bases, and 10 bases lay outside the gene matches.

The J gene is TRBJ2-1, the V gene TRBV15, with 15 bases lining up with TRBD2. V lost 0 bases to trimming and J lost 9 bases; unmatched junction nucleotides: 12. The CDR3 sequence is 19 residues long. CDR1 LNHNV and CDR2 YYDKDF come from the germline V gene (reference sequence). In DNA form, the CDR3 reads TGTGCCACCAGCAGAGACGGACTAGCGGGAGGGCCTGCTCGACGTGAGCAGTTCTTC. Protein product: CATSRDGLAGGPARREQFF.

This clonotype was detected many times. V usage is TRBV7-9 and J usage is TRBJ2-3; D is unresolved. The CDR3 runs 15 residues. V was pared by 5 bases and J by 1 base, with 13 bases between. From germline, CDR1 is SEHNR and CDR2 FQNEAQ (reference sequence). CDR3 DNA sequence: TGTGCCAGCAGCACCTCTCGTTTCGGCACAGATACGCAGTATTTT. The encoded protein is CASSTSRFGTDTQYF.